The rows below give T cell receptor beta chains drawn from one sample of a study of radiation and T cells in renal cell carcinoma. Sequenced by immunoSEQ multiplex PCR; TCRdb stores in-frame clones only, minus some. Of some 120,000 clones listed, around 80% are singletons. Sequences were derived from blood, sampled from a patient whose treatment included radiotherapy and nephrectomy. Receptor source: a woman in her sixties with renal cell carcinoma. CDR3s include the opening cysteine and the closing phenylalanine or tryptophan. Fields, in order: J gene, clone size, D gene, V gene, CDR3 DNA, CDR3 protein. The D gene is left open where the match is weak. Size values are once, few and many counts, or a class for expanded clones, and some rows have none.

j_call: TRBJ2-5; clone_size: .; d_call: .; v_call: TRBV7-2; cdr3_nt: TGTGCCAGCAGCTTATTTGGACGGGAAGAGACCCAGTACTTC; cdr3_aa: CASSLFGREETQYF
j_call: TRBJ1-4; clone_size: .; d_call: .; v_call: TRBV28; cdr3_nt: TGTGCCAGCAGCCTCTCCTTTCGTCTTGGACAAGAGGAAAAACTGTTTTTT; cdr3_aa: CASSLSFRLGQEEKLFF
j_call: TRBJ1-6; clone_size: .; d_call: .; v_call: TRBV6-1; cdr3_nt: TGTGCCAGCGGAGCGGGACTTGGTGGTAATTCACCCCTCCACTTT; cdr3_aa: CASGAGLGGNSPLHF
j_call: TRBJ2-1; clone_size: few; d_call: .; v_call: TRBV9; cdr3_nt: TGTGCCAGCAGCGTAGACTACAATGAGCAGTTCTTC; cdr3_aa: CASSVDYNEQFF
j_call: TRBJ1-5; clone_size: .; d_call: .; v_call: TRBV4-3; cdr3_nt: TGCGCCAGCAGCCAAGACAGGAGTGGGCAGCCCCAGCATTTT; cdr3_aa: CASSQDRSGQPQHF
j_call: TRBJ1-3; clone_size: .; d_call: .; v_call: TRBV18; cdr3_nt: TGTGCCAGCTCACCGACTTCGAGCTCTGGAAACACCATATATTTT; cdr3_aa: CASSPTSSSGNTIYF
j_call: TRBJ2-7; clone_size: .; d_call: .; v_call: TRBV5-4; cdr3_nt: TGTGCCAGCAGCTTGGAGGTGGAGGCAGCATACGAGCAGTACTTC; cdr3_aa: CASSLEVEAAYEQYF
j_call: TRBJ2-1; clone_size: .; d_call: .; v_call: TRBV5-1; cdr3_nt: TGCGCCAGCAGCGGGCTTGCGGGTAGCTCCTACAATGAGCAGTTCTTC; cdr3_aa: CASSGLAGSSYNEQFF
j_call: TRBJ2-7; clone_size: .; d_call: .; v_call: TRBV7-9; cdr3_nt: TGTGCCAGCAGCTCAAGAGACAGGAACGACGAGCAGTACTTC; cdr3_aa: CASSSRDRNDEQYF
j_call: TRBJ1-1; clone_size: many; d_call: .; v_call: TRBV11-2; cdr3_nt: TGTGCCAGCAGCCAATCGGGGCTTGAAGCTTTCTTT; cdr3_aa: CASSQSGLEAFF
j_call: TRBJ1-1; clone_size: .; d_call: TRBD1; v_call: TRBV6-6; cdr3_nt: TGTGCCAGCAGTGCGACAGGGGTCACTGAAGCTTTCTTT; cdr3_aa: CASSATGVTEAFF
j_call: TRBJ2-1; clone_size: once; d_call: .; v_call: TRBV9; cdr3_nt: TGTGCCAGCAGCAGGGGCTACAATGAGCAGTTCTTC; cdr3_aa: CASSRGYNEQFF
j_call: TRBJ2-1; clone_size: .; d_call: .; v_call: TRBV30; cdr3_nt: TGTGCCTGGAGTGATTTCAATGAGCAGTTCTTC; cdr3_aa: CAWSDFNEQFF
j_call: TRBJ2-7; clone_size: .; d_call: .; v_call: TRBV4-3; cdr3_nt: TGCGCCAGCAGCCAAGTAAAGGACGCGTCCTACGAGCAGTACTTC; cdr3_aa: CASSQVKDASYEQYF
j_call: TRBJ2-3; clone_size: .; d_call: TRBD2; v_call: TRBV29-1; cdr3_nt: TGCAGCGTTGAGGGAGCGGGAGGGATGTTGGATACGCAGTATTTT; cdr3_aa: CSVEGAGGMLDTQYF
j_call: TRBJ2-6; clone_size: once; d_call: .; v_call: TRBV19; cdr3_nt: TGTGCCAGTAGGGGGCGGAGCTCTGGGGCCAACGTCCTGACTTTC; cdr3_aa: CASRGRSSGANVLTF
j_call: TRBJ1-1; clone_size: .; d_call: .; v_call: TRBV5-4; cdr3_nt: TGTGCCAGCAGCTTAAATTCAGGCAGGGACACTGAAGCTTTCTTT; cdr3_aa: CASSLNSGRDTEAFF
j_call: TRBJ2-7; clone_size: .; d_call: TRBD1; v_call: TRBV5-1; cdr3_nt: TGCGCCAGCAGCTCACGACAGGGGAACGACGAGCAGTACTTC; cdr3_aa: CASSSRQGNDEQYF
j_call: TRBJ1-5; clone_size: few; d_call: .; v_call: TRBV28; cdr3_nt: TGTGCCAGCACCCTGAGGCAGCACAATCAGCCCCAGCATTTT; cdr3_aa: CASTLRQHNQPQHF
j_call: TRBJ1-2; clone_size: .; d_call: .; v_call: TRBV5-1; cdr3_nt: TGCGCCAGCAGCTTGGCCGGGCAGGCGCTTAAAGGGAACGGCTACACCTTC; cdr3_aa: CASSLAGQALKGNGYTF
j_call: TRBJ2-7; clone_size: .; d_call: TRBD2; v_call: TRBV5-1; cdr3_nt: TGCGCCAGCAGCTTAGGGACTAGCGGGAGTGGGAGCTCCTACGAGCAGTACTTC; cdr3_aa: CASSLGTSGSGSSYEQYF
j_call: TRBJ2-7; clone_size: .; d_call: .; v_call: TRBV6-1; cdr3_nt: TGTGCCAGCAGACTCGGGGCCGCCGGCGAGCAGTACTTC; cdr3_aa: CASRLGAAGEQYF
j_call: TRBJ2-7; clone_size: .; d_call: .; v_call: TRBV15; cdr3_nt: TGTGCCACCAGTGCGCTTCGGGGCCCCTACGAGCAGTACTTC; cdr3_aa: CATSALRGPYEQYF